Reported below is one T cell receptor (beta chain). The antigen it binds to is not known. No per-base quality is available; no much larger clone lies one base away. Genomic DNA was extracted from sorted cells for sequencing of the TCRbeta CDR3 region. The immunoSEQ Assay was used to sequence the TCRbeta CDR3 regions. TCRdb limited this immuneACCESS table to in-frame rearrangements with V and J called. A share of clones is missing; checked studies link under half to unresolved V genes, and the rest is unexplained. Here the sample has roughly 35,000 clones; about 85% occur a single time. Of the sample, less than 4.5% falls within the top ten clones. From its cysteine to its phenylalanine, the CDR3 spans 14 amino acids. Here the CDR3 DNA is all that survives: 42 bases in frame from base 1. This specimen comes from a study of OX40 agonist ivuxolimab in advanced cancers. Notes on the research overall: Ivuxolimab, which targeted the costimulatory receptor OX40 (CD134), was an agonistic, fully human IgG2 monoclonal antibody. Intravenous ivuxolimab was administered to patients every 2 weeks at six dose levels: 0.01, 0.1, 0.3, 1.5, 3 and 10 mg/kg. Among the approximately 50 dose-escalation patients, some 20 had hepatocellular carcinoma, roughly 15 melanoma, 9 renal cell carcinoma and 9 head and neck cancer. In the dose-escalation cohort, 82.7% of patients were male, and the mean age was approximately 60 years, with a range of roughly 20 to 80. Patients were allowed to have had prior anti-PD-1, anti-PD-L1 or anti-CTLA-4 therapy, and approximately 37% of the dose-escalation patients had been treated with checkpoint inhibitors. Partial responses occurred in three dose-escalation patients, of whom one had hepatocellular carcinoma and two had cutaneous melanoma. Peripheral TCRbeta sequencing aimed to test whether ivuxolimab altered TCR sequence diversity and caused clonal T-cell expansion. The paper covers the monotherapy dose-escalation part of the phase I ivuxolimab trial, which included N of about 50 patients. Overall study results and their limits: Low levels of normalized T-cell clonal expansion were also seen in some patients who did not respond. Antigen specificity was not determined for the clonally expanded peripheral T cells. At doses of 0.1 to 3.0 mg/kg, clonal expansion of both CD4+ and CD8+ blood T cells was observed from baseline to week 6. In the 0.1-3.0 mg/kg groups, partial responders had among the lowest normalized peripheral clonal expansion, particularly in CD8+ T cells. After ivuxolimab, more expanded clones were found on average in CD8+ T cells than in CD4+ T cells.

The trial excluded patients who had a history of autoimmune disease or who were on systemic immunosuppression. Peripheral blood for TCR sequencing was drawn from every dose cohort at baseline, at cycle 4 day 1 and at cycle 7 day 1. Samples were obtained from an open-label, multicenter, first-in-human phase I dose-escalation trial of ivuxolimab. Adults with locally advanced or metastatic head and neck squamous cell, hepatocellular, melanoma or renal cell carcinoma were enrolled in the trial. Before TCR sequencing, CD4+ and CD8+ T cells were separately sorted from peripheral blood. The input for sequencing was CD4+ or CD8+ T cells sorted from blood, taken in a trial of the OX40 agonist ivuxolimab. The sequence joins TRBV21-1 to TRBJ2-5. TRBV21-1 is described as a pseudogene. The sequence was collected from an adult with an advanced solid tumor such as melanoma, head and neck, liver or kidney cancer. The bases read TGTGCCAGTACCGGGACGAACCACGGAGAGACCCAGTACTTC. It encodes CASTGTNHGETQYF.